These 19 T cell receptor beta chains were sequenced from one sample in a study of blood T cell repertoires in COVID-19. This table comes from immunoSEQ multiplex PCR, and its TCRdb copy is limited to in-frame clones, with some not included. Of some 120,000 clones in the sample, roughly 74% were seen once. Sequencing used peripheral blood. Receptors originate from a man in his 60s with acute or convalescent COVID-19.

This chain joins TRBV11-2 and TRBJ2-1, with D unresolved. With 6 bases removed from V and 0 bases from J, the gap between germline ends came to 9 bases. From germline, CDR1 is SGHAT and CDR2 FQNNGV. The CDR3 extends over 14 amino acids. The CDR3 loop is CASRPASSYNEQFF. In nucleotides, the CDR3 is TGTGCCAGCAGGCCTGCGAGCTCCTACAATGAGCAGTTCTTC. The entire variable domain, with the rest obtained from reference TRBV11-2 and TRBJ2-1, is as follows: EAGVAQSPRYKIIEKRQSVAFWCNPISGHATLYWYQQILGQGPKLLIQFQNNGVVDDSQLPKDRFSAERLKGVDSTLKIQPAKLEDSAVYLCASRPASSYNEQFFGPGTRLTVL.

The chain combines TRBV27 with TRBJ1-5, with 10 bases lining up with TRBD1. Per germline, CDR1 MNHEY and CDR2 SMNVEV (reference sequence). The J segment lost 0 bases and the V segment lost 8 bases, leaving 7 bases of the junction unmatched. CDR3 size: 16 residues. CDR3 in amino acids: CASRDRGFYSNQPQHF. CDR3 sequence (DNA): TGTGCCAGCCGGGACAGGGGCTTTTATAGCAATCAGCCCCAGCATTTT.

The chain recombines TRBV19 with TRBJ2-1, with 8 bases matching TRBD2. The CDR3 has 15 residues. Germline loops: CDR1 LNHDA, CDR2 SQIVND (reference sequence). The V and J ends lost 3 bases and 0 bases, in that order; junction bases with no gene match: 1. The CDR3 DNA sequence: TGTGCCAGTAGTATTAGCGGGGACTCCTACAATGAGCAGTTCTTC. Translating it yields CASSISGDSYNEQFF.

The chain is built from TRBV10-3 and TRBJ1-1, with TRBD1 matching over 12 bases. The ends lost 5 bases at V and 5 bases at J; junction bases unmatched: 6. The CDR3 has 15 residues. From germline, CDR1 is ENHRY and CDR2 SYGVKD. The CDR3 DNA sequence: TGTGCCATCAGTTCGGGACAGGGGGCCAGTACTGAAGCTTTCTTT. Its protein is CAISSGQGASTEAFF.

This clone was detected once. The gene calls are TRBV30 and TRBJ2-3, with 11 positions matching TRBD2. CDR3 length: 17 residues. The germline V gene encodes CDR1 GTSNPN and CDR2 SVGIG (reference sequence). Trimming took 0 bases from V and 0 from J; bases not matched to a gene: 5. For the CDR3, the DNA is TGTGCCTGGAGTGTGGCGGGACTAGCGGCTAGCACAGATACGCAGTATTTT. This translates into CAWSVAGLAASTDTQYF. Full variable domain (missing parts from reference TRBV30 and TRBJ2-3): SQTIHQWPATLVQPVGSPLSLECTVEGTSNPNLYWYRQAAGRGLQLLFYSVGIGQISSEVPQNLSASRPQDRQFILSSKKLLLSDSGFYLCAWSVAGLAASTDTQYFGPGTRLTVL.

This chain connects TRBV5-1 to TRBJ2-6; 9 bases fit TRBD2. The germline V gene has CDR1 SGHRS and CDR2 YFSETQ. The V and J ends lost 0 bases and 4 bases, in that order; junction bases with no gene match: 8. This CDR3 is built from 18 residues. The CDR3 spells CASSLGGTSYSGANVLTF. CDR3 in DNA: TGCGCCAGCAGCTTGGGAGGGACTAGCTACTCCGGGGCCAACGTCCTGACTTTC.

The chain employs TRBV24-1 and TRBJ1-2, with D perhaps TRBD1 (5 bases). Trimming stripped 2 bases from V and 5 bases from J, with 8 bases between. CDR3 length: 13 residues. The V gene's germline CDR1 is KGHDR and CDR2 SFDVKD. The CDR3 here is CATSDYRSYGYTF. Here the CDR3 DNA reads TGTGCCACCAGTGATTACAGGTCATATGGCTACACCTTC.

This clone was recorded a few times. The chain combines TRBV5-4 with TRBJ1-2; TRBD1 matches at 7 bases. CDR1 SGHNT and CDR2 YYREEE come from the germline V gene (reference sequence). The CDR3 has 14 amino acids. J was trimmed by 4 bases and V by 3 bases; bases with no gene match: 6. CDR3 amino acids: CASSWRDRSYGYTF. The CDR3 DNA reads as TGTGCCAGCAGCTGGAGGGACAGATCCTATGGCTACACCTTC.

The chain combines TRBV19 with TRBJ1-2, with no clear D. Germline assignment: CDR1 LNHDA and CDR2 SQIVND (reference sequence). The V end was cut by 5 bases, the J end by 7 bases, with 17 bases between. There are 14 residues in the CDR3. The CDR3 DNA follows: TGTGCCAGTAGTCCCCCCCAAACTACGGGTGGCTACACCTTC. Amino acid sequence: CASSPPQTTGGYTF.

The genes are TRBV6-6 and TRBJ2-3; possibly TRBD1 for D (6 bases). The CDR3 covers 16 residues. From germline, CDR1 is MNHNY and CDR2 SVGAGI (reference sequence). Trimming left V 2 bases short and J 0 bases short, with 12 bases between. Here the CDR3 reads CASSYGQTISTDTQYF. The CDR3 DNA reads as TGTGCCAGCAGTTACGGACAGACCATTAGCACAGATACGCAGTATTTT.

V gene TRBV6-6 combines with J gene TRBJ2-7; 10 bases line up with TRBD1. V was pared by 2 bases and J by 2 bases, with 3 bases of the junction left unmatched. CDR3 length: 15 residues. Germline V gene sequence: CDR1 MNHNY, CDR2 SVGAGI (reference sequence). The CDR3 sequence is CASSYRDRGPYEQYF. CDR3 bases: TGTGCCAGCAGTTACCGGGACAGGGGCCCCTACGAGCAGTACTTC.

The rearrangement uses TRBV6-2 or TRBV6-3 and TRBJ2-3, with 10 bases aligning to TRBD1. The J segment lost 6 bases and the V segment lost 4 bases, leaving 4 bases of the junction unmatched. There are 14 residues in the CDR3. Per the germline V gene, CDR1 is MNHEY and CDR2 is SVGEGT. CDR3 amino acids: CASSSTGGGDTQYF. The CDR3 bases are TGTGCCAGCAGTTCGACAGGGGGCGGGGATACGCAGTATTTT.

CDR3 amino acids: CASSLPTGYEQFF. CDR3 DNA sequence: TGTGCCAGCAGCTTGCCCACGGGTTACGAGCAGTTCTTC. The chain links TRBV5-6 to TRBJ2-1; no clear D gene. In germline, CDR1 is SGHDT, CDR2 YYEEEE. This CDR3 region has 13 residues. Between the trimmed V and J ends, which lost 1 base and 10 bases, there was a span of 12 bases. Drawing the rest from reference TRBV5-6 and TRBJ2-1, the complete variable domain is DAGVTQSPTHLIKTRGQQVTLRCSPKSGHDTVSWYQQALGQGPQFIFQYYEEEERQRGNFPDRFSGHQFPNYSSELNVNALLLGDSALYLCASSLPTGYEQFFGPGTRLTVL.

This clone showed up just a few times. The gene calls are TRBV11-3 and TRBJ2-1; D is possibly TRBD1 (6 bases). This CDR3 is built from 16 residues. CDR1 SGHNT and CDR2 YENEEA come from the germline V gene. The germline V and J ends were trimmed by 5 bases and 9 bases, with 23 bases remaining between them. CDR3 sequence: CASSRNGGPTTGEQFF. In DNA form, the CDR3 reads TGTGCCAGCAGCCGTAATGGGGGCCCAACAACGGGTGAGCAGTTCTTC.

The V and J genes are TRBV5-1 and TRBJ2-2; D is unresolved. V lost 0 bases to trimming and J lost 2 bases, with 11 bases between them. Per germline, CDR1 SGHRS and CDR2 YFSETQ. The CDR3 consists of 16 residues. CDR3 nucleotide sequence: TGCGCCAGCAGCTTGGAAGGCAGCGTAAACACCGGGGAGCTGTTTTTT. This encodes CASSLEGSVNTGELFF. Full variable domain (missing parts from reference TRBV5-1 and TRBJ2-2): KAGVTQTPRYLIKTRGQQVTLSCSPISGHRSVSWYQQTPGQGLQFLFEYFSETQRNKGNFPGRFSGRQFSNSRSEMNVSTLELGDSALYLCASSLEGSVNTGELFFGEGSRLTVL.

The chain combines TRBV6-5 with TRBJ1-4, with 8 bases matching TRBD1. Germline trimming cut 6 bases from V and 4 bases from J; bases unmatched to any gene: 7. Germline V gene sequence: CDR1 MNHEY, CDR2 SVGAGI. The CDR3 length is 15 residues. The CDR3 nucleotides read TGTGCCAGCAGGCCCTGGGGACAGGTTAATGAAAAACTGTTTTTT. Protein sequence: CASRPWGQVNEKLFF.

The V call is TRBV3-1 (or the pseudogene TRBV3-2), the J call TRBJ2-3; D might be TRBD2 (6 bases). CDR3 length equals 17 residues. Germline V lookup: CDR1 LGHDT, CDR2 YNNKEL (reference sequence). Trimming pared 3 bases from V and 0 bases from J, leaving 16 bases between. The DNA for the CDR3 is TGTGCCAGCAGCCATGACTCGGGGACTCCTAGCACAGATACGCAGTATTTT. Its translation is CASSHDSGTPSTDTQYF.

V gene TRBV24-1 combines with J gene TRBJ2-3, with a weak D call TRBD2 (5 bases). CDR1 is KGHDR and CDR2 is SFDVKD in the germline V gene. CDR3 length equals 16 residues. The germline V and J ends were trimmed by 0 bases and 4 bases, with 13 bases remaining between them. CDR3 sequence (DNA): TGTGCCACCAGTGATTTGCGCGGGTACGGCGCAGATACGCAGTATTTT. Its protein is CATSDLRGYGADTQYF.

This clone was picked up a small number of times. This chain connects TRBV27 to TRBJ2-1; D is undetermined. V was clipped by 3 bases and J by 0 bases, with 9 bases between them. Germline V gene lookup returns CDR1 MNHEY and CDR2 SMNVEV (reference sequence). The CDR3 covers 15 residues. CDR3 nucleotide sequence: TGTGCCAGCAGTTTGAGGAGCCTCTCCTACAATGAGCAGTTCTTC. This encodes CASSLRSLSYNEQFF.